Below, 23 T cell receptor beta chains from the same sample are listed, as sequenced in a study of blood T cell repertoires in COVID-19 (dated by TCRdb to 2020 to 2022). Libraries were prepared through the immunoSEQ multiplex PCR assay. TCRdb took this table from immuneACCESS and kept in-frame rearrangements with V and J called. Such tables lack part of the clones; where checked against another copy, unresolved V genes explain under half of the gap, and the rest is unexplained. The sample table shows approximately 25,000 clones, and approximately 80% are seen once. The top ten constitute roughly 43% of the sample. The specimen was peripheral blood. These receptors originate from a woman older than 75 with acute or convalescent COVID-19.

The V call is TRBV10-1, the J call TRBJ2-1; the D is unclear. With 4 bases removed from V and 7 bases from J, the gap between germline ends came to 14 bases. The germline V gene encodes CDR1 WNHNN and CDR2 SYGVQD (reference sequence). The CDR3 is made up of 14 amino acids. Here the CDR3 DNA reads TGCGCCAGCAGTGCGAGCTGGGCCGTGAATGAGCAGTTCTTC. It codes for CASSASWAVNEQFF.

This clone has only a few counts. V and J are TRBV9 and TRBJ2-1, with 7 bases that match TRBD1. CDR1 SGDLS and CDR2 YYNGEE come from the germline V gene. Losses at the gene ends were 4 bases for V and 9 bases for J; bases not matched to a gene: 7. The length of the CDR3 is 13 residues. The CDR3: CASSLTGVGEQFF. In DNA form, the CDR3 reads TGTGCCAGCAGCCTAACAGGGGTTGGTGAGCAGTTCTTC. The whole variable domain, filled in from reference TRBV9 and TRBJ2-1, reads DSGVTQTPKHLITATGQRVTLRCSPRSGDLSVYWYQQSLDQGLQFLIQYYNGEERAKGNILERFSAQQFPDLHSELNLSSLELGDSALYFCASSLTGVGEQFFGPGTRLTVL.

This chain uses TRBV19 with TRBJ1-1; D unresolved. V was shortened by 7 bases and J by 11 bases, with 23 bases between the two germline ends. Germline assignment: CDR1 LNHDA and CDR2 SQIVND (reference sequence). This CDR3 comprises 14 residues. CDR3 sequence reads: CASTPQRQFRGAFF. CDR3 coding DNA: TGTGCCAGTACCCCACAGCGGCAGTTTCGAGGCGCTTTCTTT.

J is TRBJ1-5 and V is TRBV28; D possibly corresponds to TRBD1 (6 bases). Looked up from germline, CDR1 is MDHEN and CDR2 is SYDVKM. V was cut by 10 bases and J by 5 bases, with 15 bases left in between. The CDR3 length is 13 residues. CDR3 sequence reads: CATRGPGDQPQHF. CDR3 nucleotide sequence: TGTGCCACCCGCGGGCCAGGGGATCAGCCCCAGCATTTT.

J is TRBJ2-1 and V is TRBV27, with TRBD2 identical over 10 bases. Germline lookup yields CDR1 MNHEY and CDR2 SMNVEV (reference sequence). The J segment lost 7 bases and the V segment lost 4 bases, leaving 10 bases of the junction unmatched. This CDR3 is built from 16 residues. CDR3 protein: CASSSPASGRGNEQFF. Written as DNA, the CDR3 is TGTGCCAGCAGTTCCCCCGCTAGCGGGAGAGGGAATGAGCAGTTCTTC.

V usage is TRBV14 and J usage is TRBJ1-2; a possible D gene is TRBD1 (5 bases). This CDR3 spans 12 amino acids. The V and J ends lost 4 bases and 2 bases respectively, with 5 bases between them. The V gene's germline CDR1 is SGHDN and CDR2 FVKESK. CDR3 residues: CASSPGNYGYTF. In nucleotides, the CDR3 is TGTGCCAGCAGCCCAGGGAACTATGGCTACACCTTC.

V and J are TRBV21-1 and TRBJ1-1; TRBD1, the table's D call, was not compared with the DNA. TRBV21-1 is shown as a pseudogene. CDR3 length: 14 residues. The CDR3: CASGVTQGSTEAFF. CDR3 nucleotides: TGTGCCAGCGGGGTAACTCAGGGGTCCACTGAAGCTTTCTTT.

The table lists this clone with a few counts. The V gene is TRBV1, the J gene TRBJ2-5; TRBD2 is the table's D call, not checked against the DNA. TRBV1 is a pseudogene segment. The CDR3 contains 17 residues. The CDR3 loop reads CTSSQDGLAGCQETQYF. The CDR3, as DNA: TGCACCAGCAGCCAAGATGGACTAGCGGGTTGTCAAGAGACCCAGTACTTC.

This rearrangement joins TRBV7-9 to TRBJ2-4; D perhaps matches TRBD2 (5 bases). The CDR3 extends over 14 amino acids. Germline CDR1 SEHNR, CDR2 FQNEAQ (reference sequence). With 0 bases removed from V and 9 bases from J, the gap between germline ends came to 12 bases. The CDR3 bases are TGTGCCAGCAGCTTAGCTGGCGCGGAGGTCATTCAGTACTTC. Amino acid sequence: CASSLAGAEVIQYF. Drawing the rest from reference TRBV7-9 and TRBJ2-4, the complete variable domain is DTGVSQNPRHKITKRGQNVTFRCDPISEHNRLYWYRQTLGQGPEFLTYFQNEAQLEKSRLLSDRFSAERPKGSFSTLEIQRTEQGDSAMYLCASSLAGAEVIQYFGAGTRLSVL.

The table lists this clone with many counts. The gene calls are TRBV25-1 and TRBJ2-7; a weak D match, TRBD1 (6 bases). This CDR3 region has 11 residues. CDR1 MGHDK and CDR2 SYGVNS come from the germline V gene. V was trimmed by 10 bases and J by 5 bases, leaving 12 bases between them. CDR3 nucleotides: TGTGCCACCAAACAGGGTAACGAGCAGTACTTC. Amino acid sequence: CATKQGNEQYF.

This chain joins TRBV5-1 and TRBJ2-5; D is ambiguous. V lost 3 bases and J 1 base, leaving 7 bases between the germline ends. CDR1 SGHRS and CDR2 YFSETQ come from the germline V gene. CDR3 size: 13 residues. DNA for the CDR3: TGCGCCAGCAGCTCGCCGGGCCAAGAGACCCAGTACTTC. This translates into CASSSPGQETQYF. Together with reference TRBV5-1 and TRBJ2-5, the CDR3 gives the full variable domain: KAGVTQTPRYLIKTRGQQVTLSCSPISGHRSVSWYQQTPGQGLQFLFEYFSETQRNKGNFPGRFSGRQFSNSRSEMNVSTLELGDSALYLCASSSPGQETQYFGPGTRLLVL.

The chain combines TRBV28 with TRBJ2-7; maybe TRBD2 (6 bases). The ends were cut back, 2 bases at V and 3 bases at J, with 14 bases in the middle. There are 15 residues in the CDR3. The germline gives CDR1 MDHEN, CDR2 SYDVKM. For the CDR3, the DNA is TGTGCCAGCAGTTTAGCGGGAACAGGTAACTACGAGCAGTACTTC. Its protein product is CASSLAGTGNYEQYF.

The V call is TRBV11-3, the J call TRBJ2-3; 12 bases agree with TRBD1. V shed 5 bases and J 4 bases; nucleotides not matched to a gene: 7. The CDR3 consists of 16 residues. Germline CDR1 reads SGHNT; CDR2 reads YENEEA. The CDR3 sequence is CASSGPGTGGSDTQYF. The DNA of the CDR3 is TGTGCCAGCAGCGGCCCCGGGACAGGGGGCTCAGATACGCAGTATTTT.

The chain carries TRBV28 and TRBJ2-3, with D uncertain. V was shortened by 1 base and J by 5 bases, with 4 bases between the two germline ends. This CDR3 is 12 amino acids long. From germline, CDR1 is MDHEN and CDR2 SYDVKM. The CDR3 reads CASSLSRDTQYF. The CDR3 coding sequence is TGTGCCAGCAGTTTATCCCGAGATACGCAGTATTTT. Looking up the rest from reference TRBV28 and TRBJ2-3 gives the full variable domain: DVKVTQSSRYLVKRTGEKVFLECVQDMDHENMFWYRQDPGLGLRLIYFSYDVKMKEKGDIPEGYSVSREKKERFSLILESASTNQTSMYLCASSLSRDTQYFGPGTRLTVL.

This rearrangement joins TRBV28 to TRBJ1-6; the D is unclear. The CDR3 extends over 14 amino acids. Trimming stripped 7 bases from V and 9 bases from J, with 16 bases between. Germline V lookup: CDR1 MDHEN, CDR2 SYDVKM. CDR3 sequence reads: CASTGPGESSPLHF. CDR3 DNA: TGTGCCAGCACCGGGCCCGGGGAGAGTTCACCCCTCCACTTT. The entire variable domain, with the rest obtained from reference TRBV28 and TRBJ1-6, is as follows: DVKVTQSSRYLVKRTGEKVFLECVQDMDHENMFWYRQDPGLGLRLIYFSYDVKMKEKGDIPEGYSVSREKKERFSLILESASTNQTSMYLCASTGPGESSPLHFGNGTRLTVT.

The chain joins TRBV11-2 to TRBJ1-4; maybe TRBD1 (5 bases). Looked up from germline, CDR1 is SGHAT and CDR2 is FQNNGV. The CDR3 loop spans 15 amino acids. V gave up 1 base and J gave up 7 bases, with 13 bases separating them. DNA for the CDR3: TGTGCCAGCAGCTTAGGAGACAGTAGGGTTGAAAAACTGTTTTTT. It specifies CASSLGDSRVEKLFF.

This rearrangement joins TRBV9 to TRBJ1-4; 7 nucleotides agree with TRBD1. This CDR3 region has 15 residues. Per germline, CDR1 SGDLS and CDR2 YYNGEE. V gave up 1 base and J gave up 8 bases; unmatched junction bases: 8. The CDR3 spells CASSVTGEREEKLFF. CDR3 bases: TGTGCCAGCAGCGTAACAGGGGAACGGGAAGAAAAACTGTTTTTT.

In this sample, this clone turned up once. The chain recombines TRBV3-1 (or the pseudogene TRBV3-2) with TRBJ2-7; maybe TRBD2 (7 bases). The CDR3 runs to 13 residues. Trimming removed 8 bases at V and 7 bases at J, with 18 bases between. Germline V gives CDR1 LGHDT, CDR2 YNNKEL (reference sequence). DNA for the CDR3: TGTGCCAGCCGGCGGGGGCCAGCGGGGGAGCAGTACTTC. Amino acid sequence: CASRRGPAGEQYF.

The chain combines TRBV7-9 with TRBJ2-3; perhaps TRBD2 as D (5 bases). The CDR3 totals 12 residues. V lost 5 bases, J lost 8 bases, and 11 bases lay in between. Germline CDR1 is SEHNR and CDR2 is FQNEAQ (reference sequence). Written as DNA, the CDR3 is TGTGCCAGCAGCCCTAGCACGGGTACGCAGTATTTT. Translating it yields CASSPSTGTQYF.

The chain couples TRBV10-2 to TRBJ2-3; 12 nucleotides align to TRBD2. V lost 11 bases, J lost 5 bases, and 11 bases stayed unmatched. The CDR3 extends over 15 amino acids. Germline V gene data show CDR1 as WSHSY and CDR2 as SAAADI. CDR3 sequence: CAAEASGRGLDTQYF. The CDR3 DNA reads TGCGCCGCCGAGGCTAGCGGGAGGGGGCTAGATACGCAGTATTTT.

This chain links TRBV30 with TRBJ1-1; D not certain. This CDR3 comprises 12 residues. Between the trimmed V and J ends, which lost 3 bases and 6 bases, there was a span of 11 bases. Germline V gene lookup returns CDR1 GTSNPN and CDR2 SVGIG (reference sequence). This CDR3 reads CAWREEGAEAFF. CDR3 nucleotides: TGTGCCTGGAGGGAGGAGGGCGCTGAAGCTTTCTTT. Supplemented by reference TRBV30 and TRBJ1-1, the full variable domain reads SQTIHQWPATLVQPVGSPLSLECTVEGTSNPNLYWYRQAAGRGLQLLFYSVGIGQISSEVPQNLSASRPQDRQFILSSKKLLLSDSGFYLCAWREEGAEAFFGQGTRLTVV.

V usage is TRBV28 and J usage is TRBJ2-2; tentatively, D is TRBD2 (5 bases). V lost 6 bases, J lost 4 bases, and 15 bases lay in between. Germline CDR1 and CDR2: MDHEN and SYDVKM. The CDR3 is 15 residues long. CDR3 residues: CASSRPTSFTGELFF. CDR3 bases: TGTGCCAGCAGCCGCCCTACTAGTTTCACCGGGGAGCTGTTTTTT. The full variable domain, in which reference TRBV28 and TRBJ2-2 provide the parts outside the CDR3, is DVKVTQSSRYLVKRTGEKVFLECVQDMDHENMFWYRQDPGLGLRLIYFSYDVKMKEKGDIPEGYSVSREKKERFSLILESASTNQTSMYLCASSRPTSFTGELFFGEGSRLTVL.

The chain is built from TRBV9 and TRBJ2-7, with 10 bases matching TRBD1. Per germline, CDR1 SGDLS and CDR2 YYNGEE. V was pared by 1 base and J by 6 bases, with 7 bases of the junction left unmatched. The CDR3 runs 15 residues. The CDR3 DNA is TGTGCCAGCAGCGTAAGCGGGACAGGGGTGGTCGAGCAGTACTTC. Translating gives CASSVSGTGVVEQYF.